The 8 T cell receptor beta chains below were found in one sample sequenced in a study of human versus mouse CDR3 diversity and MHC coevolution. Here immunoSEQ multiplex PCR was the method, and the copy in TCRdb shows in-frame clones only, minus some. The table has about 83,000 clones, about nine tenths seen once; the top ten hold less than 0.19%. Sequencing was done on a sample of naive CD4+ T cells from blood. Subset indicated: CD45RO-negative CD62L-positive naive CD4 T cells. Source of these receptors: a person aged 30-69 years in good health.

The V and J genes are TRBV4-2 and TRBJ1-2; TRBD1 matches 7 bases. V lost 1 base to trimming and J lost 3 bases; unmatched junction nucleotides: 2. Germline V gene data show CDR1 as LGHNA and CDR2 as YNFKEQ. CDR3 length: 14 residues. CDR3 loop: CASSQGGGDYGYTF. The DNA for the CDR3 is TGTGCCAGCAGCCAAGGAGGGGGCGACTATGGCTACACCTTC.

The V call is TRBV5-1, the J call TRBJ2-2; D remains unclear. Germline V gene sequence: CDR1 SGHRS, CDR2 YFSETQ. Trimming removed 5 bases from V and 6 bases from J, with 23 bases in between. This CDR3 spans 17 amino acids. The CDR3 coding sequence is TGCGCCAGCAGTTTGACTGGGCTTTTCGGCGAGCCCGGGGAGCTGTTTTTT. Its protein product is CASSLTGLFGEPGELFF.

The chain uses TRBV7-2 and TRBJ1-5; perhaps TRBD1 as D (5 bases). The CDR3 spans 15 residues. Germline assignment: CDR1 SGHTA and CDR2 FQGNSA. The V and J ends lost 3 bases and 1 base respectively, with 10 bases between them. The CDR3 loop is CASSLQGGSNQPQHF. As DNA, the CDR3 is TGTGCCAGCAGCTTGCAGGGAGGAAGCAATCAGCCCCAGCATTTT.

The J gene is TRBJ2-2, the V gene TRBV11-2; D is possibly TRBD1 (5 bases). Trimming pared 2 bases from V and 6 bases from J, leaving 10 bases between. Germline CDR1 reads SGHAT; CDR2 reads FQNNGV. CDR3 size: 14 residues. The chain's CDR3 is CASSLRQSAGELFF. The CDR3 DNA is TGTGCCAGCAGCTTACGACAGTCCGCCGGGGAGCTGTTTTTT.

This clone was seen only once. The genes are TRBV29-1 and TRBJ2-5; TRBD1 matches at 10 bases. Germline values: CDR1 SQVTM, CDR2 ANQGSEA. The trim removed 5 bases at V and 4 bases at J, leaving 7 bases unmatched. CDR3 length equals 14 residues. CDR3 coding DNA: TGCAGCGTTCTTCCGGGACAGGGGAGAGAGACCCAGTACTTC. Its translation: CSVLPGQGRETQYF.

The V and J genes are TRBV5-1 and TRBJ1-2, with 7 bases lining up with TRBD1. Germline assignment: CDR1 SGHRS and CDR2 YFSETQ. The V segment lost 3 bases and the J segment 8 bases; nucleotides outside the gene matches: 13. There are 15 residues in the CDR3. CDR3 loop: CASSSGQTHYEGYTF. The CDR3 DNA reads TGCGCCAGCAGCTCGGGACAGACCCATTATGAGGGCTACACCTTC.

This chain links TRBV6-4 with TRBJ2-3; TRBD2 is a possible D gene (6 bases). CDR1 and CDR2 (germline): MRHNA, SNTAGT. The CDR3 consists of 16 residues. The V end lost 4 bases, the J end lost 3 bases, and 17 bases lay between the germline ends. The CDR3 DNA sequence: TGTGCCAGCAGTGCGTCCTACGGGAGCTGGACAGATACGCAGTATTTT. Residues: CASSASYGSWTDTQYF.

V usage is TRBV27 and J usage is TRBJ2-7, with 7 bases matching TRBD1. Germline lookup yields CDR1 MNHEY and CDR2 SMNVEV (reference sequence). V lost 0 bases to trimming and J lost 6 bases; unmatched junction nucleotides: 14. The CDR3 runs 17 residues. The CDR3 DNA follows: TGTGCCAGCAGTTTATCTCGGGACAGACTTAGAGTAGGCGAGCAGTACTTC. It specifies CASSLSRDRLRVGEQYF.